The 29 T cell receptor beta chains below all came from one sample that was sequenced in a study of shared clonotypes between healthy human individuals. Profiled with immunoSEQ multiplex PCR; TCRdb holds only in-frame clones, not every one. The data contain approximately 2.4 million clones, approximately 96% of them singletons. The sequencing input was naive CD4+ T cells sorted from blood. Subset meaning: CD45RA+ positively selected. These receptors were collected from a man aged 18 to 30 in good health.

The chain has TRBV6-6 and TRBJ2-3; D is tentatively TRBD1 or TRBD2 (7 bases each). The CDR3 loop spans 15 amino acids. In germline, CDR1 is MNHNY, CDR2 SVGAGI (reference sequence). Between the trimmed V and J ends, which lost 5 bases and 2 bases, there was a span of 14 bases. This chain's CDR3 is CASSQGGAFTDTQYF. In DNA, the CDR3 is TGTGCCAGCAGTCAGGGGGGGGCCTTCACAGATACGCAGTATTTT.

The rearrangement joins TRBV4-1 to TRBJ2-3; no reliable D call. V lost 1 base and J lost 0, with 8 bases in between. Germline V gene data show CDR1 as MGHRA and CDR2 as YSYEKL. CDR3 length: 15 residues. This chain's CDR3 is CASSQVQTSTDTQYF. In DNA, the CDR3 is TGCGCCAGCAGCCAAGTACAGACTAGCACAGATACGCAGTATTTT.

V gene TRBV10-3 combines with J gene TRBJ1-6, with no clear D. Germline loops: CDR1 ENHRY, CDR2 SYGVKD. This CDR3 is built from 13 residues. Trimming took off 4 bases at V and 7 bases at J, with 8 bases between the two ends. The CDR3 region has the DNA TGTGCCATCAGTGGGGATATGAATTCACCCCTCCACTTT. Protein product: CAISGDMNSPLHF.

V usage is TRBV28 and J usage is TRBJ1-2; D gene uncertain. V lost 2 bases to trimming and J lost 7 bases, with 8 bases between them. This CDR3 region has 12 residues. Germline V CDR1 and CDR2: MDHEN, SYDVKM. In DNA, the CDR3 is TGTGCCAGCAGTTTACCGGCAGCTGGCTACACCTTC. It encodes CASSLPAAGYTF.

This clone was detected only once. This rearrangement joins TRBV5-6 to TRBJ2-6, with TRBD1 matching 10 bases. CDR3 size: 19 residues. V lost 2 bases, J lost 0 bases, and 8 bases stayed unmatched. Germline CDR1 and CDR2: SGHDT and YYEEEE. The CDR3 DNA reads TGTGCCAGCAGCTTTCTCGGGACAGGGGTTAGCTCTGGGGCCAACGTCCTGACTTTC. Translated: CASSFLGTGVSSGANVLTF.

The J gene is TRBJ2-7, the V gene TRBV18; 8 bases agree with TRBD2. Unmatched junction bases numbered 9, after V lost 5 bases and J lost 6 bases. Germline V gene sequence: CDR1 KGHSH, CDR2 LQKENI. The CDR3 totals 14 residues. The CDR3: CASSRSGSKIEQYF. CDR3 in DNA: TGTGCCAGCTCAAGAAGCGGGAGTAAAATCGAGCAGTACTTC. Based on the CDR3 plus reference TRBV18 and TRBJ2-7, the full variable domain is NAGVMQNPRHLVRRRGQEARLRCSPMKGHSHVYWYRQLPEEGLKFMVYLQKENIIDESGMPKERFSAEFPKEGPSILRIQQVVRGDSAAYFCASSRSGSKIEQYFGPGTRLTVT.

V is TRBV19 and J is TRBJ1-2; no clear D. The germline V gene has CDR1 LNHDA and CDR2 SQIVND (reference sequence). Trimming left V 7 bases short and J 0 bases short, with 9 bases between. The CDR3 length is 13 residues. CDR3 sequence reads: CASTGRTNYGYTF. DNA of the CDR3: TGTGCCAGTACCGGTCGGACTAACTATGGCTACACCTTC.

This chain joins TRBV27 and TRBJ2-5; 11 positions match TRBD2. V was pared by 10 bases and J by 9 bases, with 19 bases of the junction left unmatched. This CDR3 spans 16 amino acids. Per the germline V gene, CDR1 is MNHEY and CDR2 is SMNVEV (reference sequence). The DNA of the CDR3 is TGTGCCACCAAACCACGGGGTAGCGGGGGGGCCTTTGCCCAGTACTTC. It codes for CATKPRGSGGAFAQYF.

The chain combines TRBV27 with TRBJ1-5; D perhaps matches TRBD1 (5 bases). Per the germline V gene, CDR1 is MNHEY and CDR2 is SMNVEV (reference sequence). V was trimmed by 6 bases and J by 0 bases, leaving 12 bases between them. The CDR3 runs to 15 residues. CDR3 coding DNA: TGTGCCAGCAGGAAGACAGATTCTAGCAATCAGCCCCAGCATTTT. Encoded protein: CASRKTDSSNQPQHF.

This clone was observed a single time. The CDR3 coding sequence is TGTGCCAGCAGCTTAAGGACCTGGACGGGGGACGAGCAGTACTTC. Its translation: CASSLRTWTGDEQYF. The V call is TRBV7-2, the J call TRBJ2-7; maybe TRBD2 (6 bases). Trimming took 2 bases from V and 5 from J, leaving 16 bases between them. This CDR3 spans 15 amino acids. Germline-derived CDR1 and CDR2 are SGHTA and FQGNSA.

Worth noting for this clone: Different DNA sequences within this sample yield the same CDR3. This rearrangement joins TRBV5-1 to TRBJ2-2; D might be TRBD1 (6 bases). Trimming left V 0 bases short and J 4 bases short, with 10 bases between. Looked up from germline, CDR1 is SGHRS and CDR2 is YFSETQ. This CDR3 has 15 residues. CDR3 sequence: CASSLAPGATGELFF. The CDR3, as DNA: TGCGCCAGCAGCTTGGCGCCAGGGGCCACCGGGGAGCTGTTTTTT.

This clone was observed a single time. The rearrangement links TRBV5-4 to TRBJ2-3; D is perhaps TRBD2 (7 bases). In germline, CDR1 is SGHNT, CDR2 YYREEE (reference sequence). The CDR3 covers 15 residues. Trimming cost V 2 bases and J 2 bases, with 12 bases left between them. The CDR3 bases are TGTGCCAGCAGCTTTTATGGGGGGGCCACAGATACGCAGTATTTT. Encoded protein: CASSFYGGATDTQYF.

This clone has only one observation. The rearrangement joins TRBV4-3 to TRBJ1-5; D is ambiguous. This CDR3 is 15 amino acids long. Looked up from germline, CDR1 is LGHNA and CDR2 is YSLEER. V shed 0 bases and J shed 7 bases, with 13 bases lying between them. CDR3 protein: CASSQDLRTDQPQHF. In DNA, the CDR3 is TGCGCCAGCAGCCAAGATCTTAGGACGGACCAGCCCCAGCATTTT.

The V call is TRBV5-4, the J call TRBJ2-5; 9 bases line up with TRBD2. Trimming removed 4 bases from V and 5 bases from J; junction bases left unmatched: 9. This CDR3 has 15 residues. Germline-derived CDR1 and CDR2 are SGHNT and YYREEE (reference sequence). CDR3 sequence: CASSPGGSGGETQYF. The DNA for the CDR3 is TGTGCCAGCAGCCCCGGAGGTAGCGGGGGTGAGACCCAGTACTTC.

This clone was recorded only once. The identical CDR3 is also encoded by other nucleotide sequences in the sample. The genes are TRBV4-1 and TRBJ2-5; D is possibly TRBD2 (7 bases). The V gene lost 0 bases and the J gene lost 5 bases, with 13 bases spanning the gap. CDR3 length: 15 residues. The germline V gene encodes CDR1 MGHRA and CDR2 YSYEKL. The CDR3 DNA is TGCGCCAGCAGCCAAGATTCGGGGGGCCGGGAGACCCAGTACTTC. Protein sequence: CASSQDSGGRETQYF.

The V and J genes are TRBV10-1 and TRBJ2-3; 7 nucleotides match TRBD1. CDR1 WNHNN and CDR2 SYGVQD come from the germline V gene (reference sequence). The CDR3 sequence is 15 residues long. Trimming removed 2 bases from V and 1 base from J; junction bases left unmatched: 3. The CDR3 here is CASSEPGQGTDTQYF. The CDR3 bases are TGCGCCAGCAGTGAGCCTGGACAGGGCACAGATACGCAGTATTTT.

This chain uses TRBV11-2 with TRBJ1-3; D is uncertain. The CDR3 covers 14 residues. Per germline, CDR1 SGHAT and CDR2 FQNNGV. V dropped 7 bases and J dropped 0 bases, with 10 bases sitting between them. CDR3 sequence (DNA): TGTGCCAGCAAAATCAGCCTCTCTGGAAACACCATATATTTT. Protein: CASKISLSGNTIYF. Complete variable domain (other parts from reference TRBV11-2 and TRBJ1-3): EAGVAQSPRYKIIEKRQSVAFWCNPISGHATLYWYQQILGQGPKLLIQFQNNGVVDDSQLPKDRFSAERLKGVDSTLKIQPAKLEDSAVYLCASKISLSGNTIYFGEGSWLTVV.

The rearrangement uses TRBV30 and TRBJ2-5, with TRBD2 as a possible D gene (7 bases). Trimming stripped 4 bases from V and 4 bases from J, with 13 bases between. The CDR3 loop spans 13 amino acids. Germline values: CDR1 GTSNPN, CDR2 SVGIG (reference sequence). The CDR3 DNA reads TGTGCCTGGACCCTGGGGGGGCGAGAGACCCAGTACTTC. It is translated as CAWTLGGRETQYF.

The rearrangement joins TRBV19 to TRBJ1-5; D is unresolved. Trimming removed 5 bases at V and 0 bases at J, with 11 bases between. The germline CDR1 and CDR2 sequences are LNHDA and SQIVND (reference sequence). The CDR3 runs to 15 residues. CDR3 bases: TGTGCCAGTAGTGGTCAGCGAAATAGCAATCAGCCCCAGCATTTT. Encoded protein: CASSGQRNSNQPQHF.

V is TRBV6-5 and J is TRBJ2-7, with 8 bases identical to TRBD1. This CDR3 contains 14 residues. Per the germline V gene, CDR1 is MNHEY and CDR2 is SVGAGI. J gave up 5 bases and V 0 bases, and 3 bases lay outside the gene matches. CDR3 nucleotides: TGTGCCAGCAGTTACTCCCAGGGGGCTGACGAGCAGTACTTC. Its protein is CASSYSQGADEQYF.

The gene calls are TRBV5-1 and TRBJ2-4, with D possibly matching TRBD2 (5 bases). V lost 0 bases to trimming and J lost 8 bases, with 15 bases between them. Germline CDR1 SGHRS, CDR2 YFSETQ. This CDR3 has 15 residues. The CDR3 loop reads CASSLATGNVYIQYF. CDR3 sequence (DNA): TGCGCCAGCAGCTTGGCCACCGGGAATGTGTACATTCAGTACTTC. The full variable domain, with the rest looked up from reference TRBV5-1 and TRBJ2-4, is KAGVTQTPRYLIKTRGQQVTLSCSPISGHRSVSWYQQTPGQGLQFLFEYFSETQRNKGNFPGRFSGRQFSNSRSEMNVSTLELGDSALYLCASSLATGNVYIQYFGAGTRLSVL.

The rearrangement uses TRBV6-5 and TRBJ2-7; D gene unclear. Trimming took off 6 bases at V and 1 base at J, with 13 bases between the two ends. This CDR3 has 14 amino acids. The V gene's germline CDR1 is MNHEY and CDR2 SVGAGI. The CDR3 bases are TGTGCCAGCAGGAAAGTTGGGGAATCCTACGAGCAGTACTTC. Translating it yields CASRKVGESYEQYF.

The V call is TRBV11-2, the J call TRBJ2-7; D is uncertain. Trimming cost V 2 bases and J 7 bases, with 6 bases left between them. The CDR3 contains 11 residues. From germline, CDR1 is SGHAT and CDR2 FQNNGV. This chain's CDR3 is CASSLTWEQYF. CDR3 sequence (DNA): TGTGCCAGCAGCTTAACTTGGGAGCAGTACTTC. The full variable domain, rest sourced from reference TRBV11-2 and TRBJ2-7, is EAGVAQSPRYKIIEKRQSVAFWCNPISGHATLYWYQQILGQGPKLLIQFQNNGVVDDSQLPKDRFSAERLKGVDSTLKIQPAKLEDSAVYLCASSLTWEQYFGPGTRLTVT.

The CDR3 bases are TGTGCCAGCAGCCTCCCCGCCAGCTACGAGCAGTACTTC. Translation gives CASSLPASYEQYF. This rearrangement joins TRBV7-6 to TRBJ2-7; D is unresolved. Germline CDR1 SGHVS, CDR2 FNYEAQ. V lost 5 bases and J lost 3, with 11 bases in between. The CDR3 consists of 13 residues.

The chain carries TRBV5-1 and TRBJ1-5; D perhaps matches TRBD1 (5 bases). The CDR3 is 14 residues long. Germline V gene data show CDR1 as SGHRS and CDR2 as YFSETQ. V shed 8 bases and J shed 5 bases, with 17 bases lying between them. The CDR3 sequence: CARNNRNRHQPQHF. For the CDR3, the DNA is TGCGCCAGAAACAACAGGAATCGGCATCAGCCCCAGCATTTT.

This clone was detected only once. The V gene is TRBV5-1, the J gene TRBJ2-7; D unresolved. Trimming left V 1 base short and J 1 base short, with 6 bases between. Germline CDR1 reads SGHRS; CDR2 reads YFSETQ. CDR3 size: 13 residues. Written as DNA, the CDR3 is TGCGCCAGCAGCTTGAGGTTATCCTACGAGCAGTACTTC. Translating it yields CASSLRLSYEQYF.

This chain joins TRBV5-5 and TRBJ2-1; weak D call: TRBD1 (6 bases). The CDR3 covers 15 residues. Germline V gives CDR1 SGHKS, CDR2 YYEKEE (reference sequence). Trimming cost V 5 bases and J 2 bases, with 14 bases left between them. Here the CDR3 reads CASRTATGTYNEQFF. The CDR3 DNA reads TGTGCCAGCAGAACGGCCACAGGGACCTACAATGAGCAGTTCTTC.

This chain links TRBV7-9 with TRBJ2-4, with D maybe TRBD1 (5 bases). There are 16 residues in the CDR3. The V and J ends lost 5 bases and 0 bases respectively, with 14 bases between them. The V gene's germline CDR1 is SEHNR and CDR2 FQNEAQ (reference sequence). The CDR3 coding sequence is TGTGCCAGCAGCCGTAAAACAACAGGAGCCAAAAACATTCAGTACTTC. It translates to CASSRKTTGAKNIQYF.

The chain combines TRBV6-5 with TRBJ2-2, with D unclear. The germline V gene has CDR1 MNHEY and CDR2 SVGAGI. This CDR3 has 13 amino acids. V gave up 6 bases and J gave up 7 bases, with 12 bases separating them. DNA for the CDR3: TGTGCCAGCAGCCACCTAGAGATCGGGGAGCTGTTTTTT. As protein: CASSHLEIGELFF.